These T cell receptor beta chains were read from a single sample in a study of OX40 agonist ivuxolimab in advanced cancers. Profiled with immunoSEQ multiplex PCR; TCRdb holds only in-frame clones, not every one. The table records more than 90,000 clones, roughly four fifths of them present only once. Sequencing used CD4+ or CD8+ T cells sorted from blood, obtained in a trial of the OX40 agonist ivuxolimab. The receptor set was obtained from an adult with an advanced solid tumor such as melanoma, head and neck, liver or kidney cancer. Each CDR3 is given with its conserved first and last residue. The D gene is left open where the match is weak. Some rows mark clone size as missing; the rest say once, few, many or name a class of expanded clone.

j_call clone_size d_call v_call cdr3_nt cdr3_aa
TRBJ1-6 - TRBD1 TRBV10-1 TGCGCCAGCAGTGACCAGGGACAGGCCTTCGGAGGGTCCCTCCACTTT CASSDQGQAFGGSLHF
TRBJ2-3 few - TRBV4-3 TGCGCCAGCAGCCTGAGGGGTAAGGCAGATACGCAGTATTTT CASSLRGKADTQYF
TRBJ1-1 - TRBD1 TRBV28 TGTGCCAGCAGCCGGAGACAGGGGTCGACCACTGAAGCTTTCTTT CASSRRQGSTTEAFF
TRBJ1-4 - TRBD1 TRBV5-4 TGTGCCAGCAGCTTGGCCCTGACAGGGGGAAGTGAAAAACTGTTTTTT CASSLALTGGSEKLFF
TRBJ2-5 - - TRBV27 TGTTCCCGGGGCCGCCGTGCGGCCCAGTACTTC CSRGRRAAQYF
TRBJ1-4 - - TRBV28 TGTGCCAGCAGTCCGGGGGGTAATGAGAATGAAAAACTGTTTTTT CASSPGGNENEKLFF
TRBJ2-1 - - TRBV11-3 TGTGCCAGCAGCCCTGGTCTGGGGGGCGATGAGCAGTTCTTC CASSPGLGGDEQFF
TRBJ2-1 few - TRBV4-2 TGTGCCAGCAGCCAGCTGACAGGTTCCTACAATGAGCAGTTCTTC CASSQLTGSYNEQFF
TRBJ1-1 - TRBD1 TRBV6-6 TGTGCCAGCAGCTTACGGGACAGCAGAGGCACTGAAGCTTTCTTT CASSLRDSRGTEAFF
TRBJ1-1 - - TRBV9 TGTGCCAGCAGCGTAGATGGGTCGAGGAACACTGAAGCTTTCTTT CASSVDGSRNTEAFF
TRBJ2-3 - - TRBV27 TGTGCCAGCAGTTTTTTCAGCACAGATACGCAGTATTTT CASSFFSTDTQYF
TRBJ2-5 - - TRBV6-5 TGTGCGAGCTGGGGGGTAACTCAAGAGACCCAGTACTTC CASWGVTQETQYF
TRBJ1-1 few - TRBV7-9 TGTGCCAGCAGCCTACCCTTGGGGGAAGCTTTCTTT CASSLPLGEAFF
TRBJ2-4 - - TRBV5-4 TGTGCCAGCAGCTCACAAAGCCCCCTAAACATTCAGTACTTC CASSSQSPLNIQYF
TRBJ2-1 once TRBD1 TRBV7-2 TGTGCCAGCAGCCCACAGGGGGGCGAGCAGTTCTTC CASSPQGGEQFF
TRBJ2-1 once - TRBV28 TGTGCCAGCAGTTTAAGGTTCGGTGGGTACAATGAGCAGTTCTTC CASSLRFGGYNEQFF
TRBJ2-5 - - TRBV7-3 TGTGCCAGCAGCCCCTACGTCAGTTGGGAGACCCAGTACTTC CASSPYVSWETQYF
TRBJ2-5 - - TRBV9 TGTGCCAGCAGCGTAGGCGGCGGGGCGAAAGAGACCCAGTACTTC CASSVGGGAKETQYF
TRBJ1-4 - - TRBV28 TGTGCCAGCAGACGTACAGCCATCGGGGAAAAACTGTTTTTT CASRRTAIGEKLFF
TRBJ1-2 - - TRBV5-3 TGTGCCAGAAGCTTGTTCGGCTCAACCCCCTATGGCTACACCTTC CARSLFGSTPYGYTF
TRBJ2-1 - TRBD1 TRBV11-2 TGTGCCAGCAGCAGGGACAGGGTTTACAATGAGCAGTTCTTC CASSRDRVYNEQFF
TRBJ1-5 few - TRBV10-3 TGTGCCATCAGAGGAGAAAATCAGCCCCAGCATTTT CAIRGENQPQHF
TRBJ2-7 - - TRBV5-4 TGCGCCAGCGGGTCGGGGCGGCAGTACTTC CASGSGRQYF
TRBJ2-7 - TRBD1 TRBV5-1 TGCGCCAGCAGCTTGGGGGGGACAGCTAGCGAGCAGTACTTC CASSLGGTASEQYF
TRBJ2-5 - - TRBV19 TGTGCCAGTAGTATAACCGGGACCGCCGAGACCCAGTACTTC CASSITGTAETQYF
TRBJ2-2 - TRBD1 TRBV28 TGTGCCAGCAGTTCCCATGCAGGGGGCCTCGGGGAGCTGTTTTTT CASSSHAGGLGELFF
TRBJ1-1 - - TRBV6-1 TGTGCCAGCAGTGAAGTTGATGGAGTGGGCACTGAAGCTTTCTTT CASSEVDGVGTEAFF
TRBJ1-1 - TRBD1 TRBV5-1 TGCGCCAGCAGCTTGGGGGGGACAGAGAACACTGAAGCTTTCTTT CASSLGGTENTEAFF
TRBJ2-7 - TRBD1 TRBV10-3 TGTGCCAGCGCAGGGACAGGGACTCTGGGGGAGCAGTACTTC CASAGTGTLGEQYF
TRBJ1-4 few - TRBV27 TGTGCCAGCAGTTTTGTGGGGGCTAATGAAAAACTGTTTTTT CASSFVGANEKLFF
TRBJ2-7 - - TRBV28 TGTAATACAGTAGGGGCAGAATTTACCTACGAGCAGTACTTC CNTVGAEFTYEQYF
TRBJ2-1 - - TRBV27 TGTGCCAGCAGTCAAGTTCAGCGGCGGCGGAGGGATGAGCAGTTCTTC CASSQVQRRRRDEQFF
TRBJ1-2 - TRBD1 TRBV19 TGTGCCAGTAACAGGGGACAGCTAGACTATGGCTACACCTTC CASNRGQLDYGYTF
TRBJ2-7 - - TRBV9 TGTGCCAGCAGCGTTCTGGGTTTAGGCGAGCAGTACTTC CASSVLGLGEQYF
TRBJ1-1 - - TRBV5-4 TGTGCCAGCAGCTTGGAAAGGGGGAGTAGTGACACTGAAGCTTTCTTT CASSLERGSSDTEAFF
TRBJ2-3 - - TRBV6-1 TGTGCCAGCGTACTGTCAGATACGCAGTATTTT CASVLSDTQYF
TRBJ1-5 - - TRBV19 TGTGCCAGTAGTATACTGGATCTTCAGCCCCAGCATTTT CASSILDLQPQHF
TRBJ1-1 few - TRBV18 TGTGCCAGCTCACCATCGGAGACTGAAGCTTTCTTT CASSPSETEAFF
TRBJ2-2 - - TRBV5-1 TGCGCCAGCAGCGTTAGCGTCACCGGGGAGCTGTTTTTT CASSVSVTGELFF
TRBJ2-7 many - TRBV18 TGTGCCAGCTCACCGGGACGCAGGAGGTTTGGTGAGCAGTACTTC CASSPGRRRFGEQYF